What follows are 25 T cell receptor beta chains derived from one specimen sequenced in a study of cytomegalovirus exposure and HLA in healthy donors. A multiplex PCR was run with 60 Vbeta primers and 13 Jbeta primers. TCRdb keeps only in-frame clones here, not all; method: immunoSEQ multiplex PCR. The top ten clones hold almost 4% of a sample with about 270,000 clones, more than 80% of them seen once. Sequenced sample: PBMCs. The receptors originated from a man aged 35 to 55 in good health and CMV-seropositive.

The V gene is TRBV10-3, the J gene TRBJ1-1, with 7 bases fitting TRBD1. Unmatched junction bases numbered 3, after V lost 4 bases and J lost 1 base. The CDR3 covers 14 residues. Germline V gene sequence: CDR1 ENHRY, CDR2 SYGVKD. CDR3 coding DNA: TGTGCCATCAGTGCCGGACAGGAGAACACTGAAGCTTTCTTT. This encodes CAISAGQENTEAFF.

The CDR3, as DNA: TGTGCCAGCAGTTTCCCAGGGGGTAGGAATCAGCCCCAGCATTTT. It yields the protein CASSFPGGRNQPQHF. The chain has TRBV28 and TRBJ1-5; the match to TRBD1 covers 7 bases. The CDR3 loop spans 15 amino acids. CDR1 is MDHEN and CDR2 is SYDVKM in the germline V gene. After removal of 3 bases from V and 4 bases from J, the junction contained 6 bases not matched to a gene.

This clone was seen more than once but under ten times. The V and J genes are TRBV6-5 and TRBJ1-1, with TRBD1 identical over 8 bases. With 2 bases clipped from V and 5 bases from J, the junction kept 7 bases outside the gene matches. CDR3 length equals 15 residues. Germline lookup yields CDR1 MNHEY and CDR2 SVGAGI. The CDR3 loop reads CASSYTGQGRTEAFF. CDR3 coding DNA: TGTGCCAGCAGTTACACCGGACAGGGTCGGACTGAAGCTTTCTTT.

The chain is built from TRBV28 and TRBJ2-2, with TRBD2 matching 9 bases. Germline CDR1 and CDR2: MDHEN and SYDVKM. Unmatched junction bases numbered 19, after V lost 2 bases and J lost 3 bases. The CDR3 length is 21 residues. CDR3 sequence reads: CASSLRGLAALAGQDTGELFF. CDR3 in DNA: TGTGCCAGCAGTTTAAGAGGACTGGCGGCTCTAGCGGGGCAGGACACCGGGGAGCTGTTTTTT.

In the case of this clone: The junction and the germline gene differ at one end; a read error may be behind it. The chain joins TRBV7-9 to TRBJ1-2, with TRBD1 identical over 8 bases. CDR1 and CDR2 from the germline V gene are SEHNR and FQNEAQ (reference sequence). The CDR3 sequence is 15 residues long. The chain's CDR3 is CSSSLGTGYNYGYTF. DNA for the CDR3: TGTTCCAGCAGCTTAGGGACAGGTTATAACTATGGCTACACCTTC.

The chain links TRBV28 to TRBJ2-7, with 11 bases that match TRBD1. Germline V lookup: CDR1 MDHEN, CDR2 SYDVKM. Losses at the gene ends were 5 bases for V and 4 bases for J; bases not matched to a gene: 7. CDR3 size: 15 residues. As DNA, the CDR3 is TGTGCCAGCAGTCCCCCGGGACAGGGGGAGTACGAGCAGTACTTC. Its translation: CASSPPGQGEYEQYF.

V is TRBV4-1 and J is TRBJ2-1; D perhaps matches TRBD2 (6 bases). The germline CDR1 and CDR2 sequences are MGHRA and YSYEKL. Trimming took 6 bases from V and 7 from J, leaving 16 bases between them. CDR3 length: 14 residues. CDR3 DNA sequence: TGCGCCAGCAGGGGGGAGTGGGCGGGGAATGAGCAGTTCTTC. Translation gives CASRGEWAGNEQFF.

The chain carries TRBV28 and TRBJ2-7; D is perhaps TRBD2 (7 bases). From germline, CDR1 is MDHEN and CDR2 SYDVKM. This CDR3 contains 14 residues. The V and J ends lost 5 bases and 7 bases respectively, with 18 bases between them. CDR3 DNA: TGTGCCAGCAGTGGGGGGGCCGCCCGACTTGAGCAGTACTTC. Translation: CASSGGAARLEQYF. The full variable domain, completed using reference TRBV28 and TRBJ2-7, is DVKVTQSSRYLVKRTGEKVFLECVQDMDHENMFWYRQDPGLGLRLIYFSYDVKMKEKGDIPEGYSVSREKKERFSLILESASTNQTSMYLCASSGGAARLEQYFGPGTRLTVT.

In this sample, this clone turned up once. The chain is built from TRBV4-1 and TRBJ2-2; D gene unclear. The CDR3 sequence is 15 residues long. Germline V lookup: CDR1 MGHRA, CDR2 YSYEKL. Trimming took 1 base from V and 1 from J, leaving 7 bases between them. CDR3 in DNA: TGCGCCAGCAGCCAAGCGGAGCGGAACACCGGGGAGCTGTTTTTT. Protein sequence: CASSQAERNTGELFF.

The rearrangement uses TRBV2 and TRBJ2-5, with 9 positions matching TRBD1. This CDR3 is 14 amino acids long. With 6 bases clipped from V and 2 bases from J, the junction kept 4 bases outside the gene matches. CDR1 and CDR2 (germline): SNHLY, FYNNEI. CDR3 sequence reads: CASSRDRGQETQYF. For the CDR3, the DNA is TGTGCCAGCAGCAGAGACAGGGGGCAAGAGACCCAGTACTTC.

The V and J genes are TRBV5-5 and TRBJ2-7; perhaps TRBD2 as D (8 bases). Germline-derived CDR1 and CDR2 are SGHKS and YYEKEE (reference sequence). The CDR3 sequence is 17 residues long. Trimming removed 1 base from V and 2 bases from J, with 19 bases in between. In nucleotides, the CDR3 is TGTGCCAGCAGCTTGACGGGGGGGAGGGACAGCCCCTACGAGCAGTACTTC. As protein: CASSLTGGRDSPYEQYF.

A single count supports this clone. The chain has TRBV5-6 and TRBJ1-1, with D perhaps matching TRBD1 (6 bases). From germline, CDR1 is SGHDT and CDR2 YYEEEE. CDR3 length: 15 residues. V was pared by 0 bases and J by 3 bases, with 12 bases between. CDR3 region: CASSLVEGGHTEAFF. CDR3 nucleotides: TGTGCCAGCAGCTTGGTCGAGGGGGGGCACACTGAAGCTTTCTTT.

This clone was detected a few times. This rearrangement joins TRBV7-2 to TRBJ2-5, with 9 nucleotides matching TRBD1. Looked up from germline, CDR1 is SGHTA and CDR2 is FQGNSA. V lost 5 bases to trimming and J lost 1 base; unmatched junction nucleotides: 8. The CDR3 runs 16 residues. The CDR3 protein is CASSIQGAQTQETQYF. The DNA for the CDR3 is TGTGCCAGCAGCATACAGGGGGCGCAGACCCAAGAGACCCAGTACTTC. The complete variable domain, with remaining parts taken from reference TRBV7-2 and TRBJ2-5, reads GAGVSQSPSNKVTEKGKDVELRCDPISGHTALYWYRQSLGQGLEFLIYFQGNSAPDKSGLPSDRFSAERTGGSVSTLTIQRTQQEDSAVYLCASSIQGAQTQETQYFGPGTRLLVL.

The V gene is TRBV10-3, the J gene TRBJ2-1, with 10 bases identical to TRBD2. V lost 4 bases, J lost 0 bases, and 0 bases stayed unmatched. The CDR3 length is 15 residues. Germline V gene lookup returns CDR1 ENHRY and CDR2 SYGVKD. The CDR3, as DNA: TGTGCCATCAGTGCTAGCGGGAGCTCCTACAATGAGCAGTTCTTC. Protein product: CAISASGSSYNEQFF.

This chain links TRBV28 with TRBJ2-1, with 7 positions matching TRBD2. Unmatched junction bases numbered 17, after V lost 5 bases and J lost 10 bases. This CDR3 comprises 16 residues. CDR1 is MDHEN, CDR2 SYDVKM, per germline. The CDR3: CASSPGGGGRIGEQFF. The CDR3 bases are TGTGCCAGCAGTCCCGGGGGTGGCGGGAGAATTGGGGAGCAGTTCTTC.

The chain recombines TRBV13 with TRBJ1-2, with TRBD1 matching 7 bases. This CDR3 contains 14 residues. Germline V CDR1 and CDR2: PRHDT, FYEKMQ (reference sequence). V dropped 5 bases and J dropped 0; count of bases not matched to a gene: 3. The CDR3 reads CASSGTDPNYGYTF. The CDR3 DNA follows: TGTGCCAGCAGCGGGACAGATCCTAACTATGGCTACACCTTC.

This clone was recorded a few times. The genes are TRBV6-5 and TRBJ1-1, with D perhaps TRBD1 (6 bases). The V end was cut by 7 bases, the J end by 4 bases, with 13 bases between. Germline V gene data show CDR1 as MNHEY and CDR2 as SVGAGI. The CDR3 consists of 13 residues. The CDR3 loop is CASNLVRGTEAFF. DNA for the CDR3: TGTGCCAGCAATCTCGTCAGGGGCACTGAAGCTTTCTTT.

The rearrangement joins TRBV27 to TRBJ2-7, with 7 bases lining up with TRBD1. The V gene's germline CDR1 is MNHEY and CDR2 SMNVEV (reference sequence). This CDR3 comprises 17 residues. The junction had 12 bases not matched to a gene; V was cut back by 3 bases and J by 1 base. CDR3 DNA sequence: TGTGCCAGCAGTTTCCTATCGTCCCGGGACAGATCCTACGAGCAGTACTTC. Translated: CASSFLSSRDRSYEQYF.

This sequence joins TRBV7-2 and TRBJ1-5; D is perhaps TRBD1 (6 bases). This CDR3 contains 15 residues. Germline CDR1 is SGHTA and CDR2 is FQGNSA. Trimming cost V 2 bases and J 4 bases, with 12 bases left between them. The CDR3 reads CASSLNGQPNQPQHF. For the CDR3, the DNA is TGTGCCAGCAGCTTAAACGGACAGCCGAATCAGCCCCAGCATTTT.

The rearrangement links TRBV2 to TRBJ2-7; TRBD1 matches at 9 bases. From germline, CDR1 is SNHLY and CDR2 FYNNEI. This CDR3 has 14 residues. After removal of 9 bases from V and 2 bases from J, the junction contained 8 bases not matched to a gene. CDR3 amino acids: CARANRGLTYEQYF. CDR3 nucleotides: TGTGCCAGAGCGAACAGGGGGCTTACCTACGAGCAGTACTTC.

The CDR3 protein is CASRSGTSGISTDTQYF. As DNA, the CDR3 is TGTGCCAGTAGGTCCGGGACTAGCGGGATTAGCACAGATACGCAGTATTTT. The chain joins TRBV19 to TRBJ2-3, with 13 positions matching TRBD2. Trimming at V came to 6 bases and at J to 0 bases, leaving 6 bases not matched to a gene. Per germline, CDR1 LNHDA and CDR2 SQIVND (reference sequence). This CDR3 contains 17 residues.

This chain connects TRBV9 to TRBJ2-1; 8 positions agree with TRBD2. Losses at the gene ends were 2 bases for V and 6 bases for J; bases not matched to a gene: 7. The CDR3 is 15 amino acids. Germline V gene sequence: CDR1 SGDLS, CDR2 YYNGEE. The CDR3 nucleotides read TGTGCCAGCAGCGTTTTAGCGGGAATTCGCAATGAGCAGTTCTTC. Its translation is CASSVLAGIRNEQFF. The full variable domain, with the rest looked up from reference TRBV9 and TRBJ2-1, is DSGVTQTPKHLITATGQRVTLRCSPRSGDLSVYWYQQSLDQGLQFLIQYYNGEERAKGNILERFSAQQFPDLHSELNLSSLELGDSALYFCASSVLAGIRNEQFFGPGTRLTVL.

CDR3 DNA: TGTGCCAGCAGTCACACGAGGCTTTCCTACTACGAGCAGTACTTC. It is translated as CASSHTRLSYYEQYF. This chain uses TRBV6-5 with TRBJ2-7; no reliable D call. This CDR3 spans 15 amino acids. In germline, CDR1 is MNHEY, CDR2 SVGAGI. V was clipped by 5 bases and J by 3 bases, with 17 bases between them.

This clone was seen a single time. This sequence joins TRBV5-1 and TRBJ2-3; 9 nucleotides match TRBD2. V was clipped by 4 bases and J by 3 bases; unmatched bases: 24. The CDR3 sequence is 21 residues long. Germline assignment: CDR1 SGHRS and CDR2 YFSETQ. CDR3 DNA sequence: TGCGCCAGCAGCGTCGGGGACACCTTCCAACCAGCGGGAGGTGTGACAGATACGCAGTATTTT. This codes for CASSVGDTFQPAGGVTDTQYF.

The chain employs TRBV18 and TRBJ2-1; TRBD2 aligns across 7 bases. V shed 3 bases, J shed 4 bases, and the junction held 3 bases outside the gene matches. This CDR3 is built from 14 residues. The germline V gene encodes CDR1 KGHSH and CDR2 LQKENI. The CDR3 region is CASSPTSKYNEQFF. For the CDR3, the DNA is TGTGCCAGCTCACCGACTAGCAAGTACAATGAGCAGTTCTTC.